A single sample is the source of the 8 T cell receptor beta chains below, sequenced in a study of beta chain features in type 1 diabetes. Reverse transcribing all isolated RNA meant expressed TCRB transcripts were sequenced. The data were produced by immunoSEQ multiplex PCR, yet TCRdb's version contains in-frame clones alone and is incomplete. The sample has more than 350,000 clones, about 10% seen once. Sequenced input: naive CD4+ T cells from blood. These receptors originate from a young woman in good health.

The gene calls are TRBV29-1 and TRBJ2-2; D might be TRBD1 (6 bases). The CDR3 is 15 residues long. The V gene lost 4 bases and the J gene lost 3 bases, with 15 bases spanning the gap. Per germline, CDR1 SQVTM and CDR2 ANQGSEA. The CDR3 protein is CSVAGQTEYTGELFF. The DNA for the CDR3 is TGCAGCGTTGCAGGACAGACCGAGTACACCGGGGAGCTGTTTTTT.

The rearrangement links TRBV2 to TRBJ2-3; no definite D call. Trimming pared 5 bases from V and 0 bases from J, leaving 9 bases between. The germline gives CDR1 SNHLY, CDR2 FYNNEI. The CDR3 consists of 14 residues. The CDR3 reads CASSSAISTDTQYF. Written as DNA, the CDR3 is TGTGCCAGCAGTTCGGCGATTAGCACAGATACGCAGTATTTT.

The rearrangement uses TRBV7-9 and TRBJ2-5; 7 bases are a match to TRBD1. V shed 6 bases and J 1 base; nucleotides not matched to a gene: 11. Looked up from germline, CDR1 is SEHNR and CDR2 is FQNEAQ (reference sequence). The CDR3 is 16 residues long. CDR3 bases: TGTGCCAGCAGTCGCTCCAAGCAGGGGGTCCAAGAGACCCAGTACTTC. Residues: CASSRSKQGVQETQYF.

V usage is TRBV10-2 and J usage is TRBJ1-1, with unresolved D. CDR3 length: 13 amino acids. In germline, CDR1 is WSHSY, CDR2 SAAADI. V was trimmed by 4 bases and J by 1 base, leaving 7 bases between them. The CDR3 reads CASSGKPNTEAFF. The CDR3 bases are TGCGCCAGCAGTGGTAAGCCGAACACTGAAGCTTTCTTT.

This chain uses TRBV7-9 with TRBJ2-5; TRBD2 might be the D (6 bases). Germline CDR1 is SEHNR and CDR2 is FQNEAQ (reference sequence). Trimming removed 1 base from V and 4 bases from J, with 22 bases in between. The CDR3 has 18 amino acids. The CDR3 sequence: CASSLVALRDFSGETQYF. The CDR3 nucleotides are TGTGCCAGCAGCTTAGTAGCACTCCGGGACTTCTCCGGAGAGACCCAGTACTTC.

V and J are TRBV18 and TRBJ1-4, with unresolved D. CDR1 is KGHSH, CDR2 LQKENI, per germline. The V gene lost 3 bases and the J gene lost 5 bases, with 10 bases spanning the gap. This CDR3 contains 14 residues. The CDR3: CASSPSRRNEKLFF. The CDR3 coding sequence is TGTGCCAGCTCACCGAGTCGGCGGAATGAAAAACTGTTTTTT.

This clone was observed a handful of times. The chain employs TRBV7-8 and TRBJ2-3; D gene unclear. CDR1 is SGHVS and CDR2 is FQNEAQ in the germline V gene. Between the trimmed V and J ends, which lost 3 bases and 4 bases, there was a span of 5 bases. This CDR3 has 12 residues. CDR3 DNA: TGTGCCAGCAGCTTTCTAGCAGATACGCAGTATTTT. It is translated as CASSFLADTQYF.

This rearrangement joins TRBV6-1 to TRBJ1-2; perhaps TRBD1 as D (6 bases). Germline CDR1 MNHNS, CDR2 SASEGT. CDR3 length equals 16 residues. The ends were cut back, 4 bases at V and 3 bases at J, with 18 bases in the middle. The CDR3 nucleotides read TGTGCCAGCAGTGCAACACAAACAGGGTTTGACTATGGCTACACCTTC. Its protein product is CASSATQTGFDYGYTF.